This T cell receptor (beta chain) was found in a study of blood T cell repertoires in COVID-19. In the study overall: Acute-phase and convalescent COVID-19 samples originated in the United States, Italy and Spain. PBMCs, B-cell-depleted T cells, or T cells were the source of the cDNA or gDNA that made up the material.

Source study methods: Reference gene primer amplification yielded estimated nucleated cell counts. Produced via immunoSEQ multiplex PCR; TCRdb's table is partial and in-frame only. That table furnishes V, J and clone size, whereas the DNA furnished D and trimming. The sample includes 200,000 to 250,000 clones, around nine tenths seen only once; the top ten take around 0.85%. The CDR3 runs to 12 residues. Germline CDR1 SGDLS, CDR2 YYNGEE. Trimming left V 3 bases short and J 4 bases short, with 7 bases between. The sequence was collected from a man between 60 and 70 years old with COVID-19, enrolled during active disease. The sequenced sample was peripheral blood. J is TRBJ1-1 and V is TRBV9; possibly TRBD1 for D (6 bases). The CDR3 DNA sequence: TGTGCCAGCAGCGAAGGGGGCACTGAAGCTTTCTTT. This encodes CASSEGGTEAFF.